These T cell receptor beta chains were read from a single sample in a study of T cell responses to AZD1222 COVID-19 vaccine. Data came from immunoSEQ multiplex PCR; TCRdb stores just in-frame clones and leaves some out. Of under 95,000 clones in the sample, approximately 89% are singletons; the top ten hold 2.2%. This specimen was peripheral blood, taken on day 0 of AZD1222 vaccination. The source of these receptors is an adult in good health. The CDR3 runs from the conserved cysteine through the conserved F or W. The D gene is left open where the match is weak. Size is stated for part of the rows, as once, few or many counts, or as a class when the clone is expanded.

d_call j_call clone_size v_call cdr3_aa cdr3_nt
. TRBJ2-7 once TRBV7-2 CASSFSGDSYEQYF TGTGCCAGCAGCTTTAGTGGGGATTCCTACGAGCAGTACTTC
. TRBJ2-5 . TRBV3-1/TRBV3-2 CASNLGGGGAGPRETQYF TGTGCCAGCAACCTAGGTGGAGGGGGGGCCGGTCCTAGAGAGACCCAGTACTTC
. TRBJ2-7 once TRBV2 CASSAGQYYTYEQYF TGTGCCAGCAGCGCCGGACAGTACTACACCTACGAGCAGTACTTC
. TRBJ2-1 . TRBV5-1 CASSRLTGNNEQFF TGCGCCAGCAGCAGATTGACAGGTAACAATGAGCAGTTCTTC
. TRBJ2-3 once TRBV5-1 CASTRDDSTDTQYF TGCGCCAGCACCCGGGACGACAGCACAGATACGCAGTATTTT
. TRBJ2-5 . TRBV4-2 CASSQGKKETQYF TGTGCCAGCAGCCAAGGAAAAAAAGAGACCCAGTACTTC
TRBD2 TRBJ2-5 . TRBV19 CASSIQRGGQETQYF TGTGCCAGTAGTATACAGCGGGGCGGCCAAGAGACCCAGTACTTC
. TRBJ2-5 few TRBV3-1/TRBV3-2 CASSQVTSQETQYF TGTGCCAGCAGCCAAGTCACTTCTCAAGAGACCCAGTACTTC
. TRBJ2-5 . TRBV6-5 CASMSIVVGQYF TGTGCCAGCATGAGTATCGTCGTTGGCCAGTACTTC
TRBD1 TRBJ1-2 . TRBV28 CASRQGNYGYTF TGTGCCAGTCGACAGGGGAACTATGGCTACACCTTC
TRBD1 TRBJ2-1 . TRBV3-1/TRBV3-2 CASSPQDRTMGNEQFF TGTGCCAGCAGCCCCCAGGACAGGACCATGGGCAATGAGCAGTTCTTC
. TRBJ2-3 . TRBV3-1/TRBV3-2 CASTGSTRTDTQYF TGTGCCAGCACTGGGTCAACCCGCACAGATACGCAGTATTTT
. TRBJ2-6 . TRBV5-6 CASSLGGSGANVLTF TGTGCCAGCAGCTTGGGGGGCTCTGGGGCCAACGTCCTGACTTTC
TRBD1 TRBJ2-7 once TRBV6-5 CASRGQGTTYEQYF TGTGCCAGCAGGGGACAGGGAACTACCTACGAGCAGTACTTC
. TRBJ1-3 . TRBV27 CASSPNRVSGNTIYF TGTGCCAGCAGCCCAAACAGGGTCTCTGGAAACACCATATATTTT
. TRBJ1-2 . TRBV29-1 CSVSMAGGYTF TGCAGCGTTTCAATGGCTGGAGGCTACACCTTC
. TRBJ1-2 . TRBV19 CASSPPLSRGGRYGYTF TGTGCCAGTAGCCCACCGCTTAGCCGAGGGGGGCGGTATGGCTACACCTTC
TRBD1 TRBJ2-7 . TRBV2 CASRETGDEQYF TGTGCCAGCAGGGAGACAGGGGACGAGCAGTACTTC
. TRBJ2-7 . TRBV9 CASSPATGYEQYF TGTGCCAGCAGCCCCGCAACGGGGTACGAGCAGTACTTC
. TRBJ2-2 . TRBV7-9 CASSGALQAGTGELFF TGTGCCAGCAGCGGGGCGTTACAGGCGGGCACCGGGGAGCTGTTTTTT
. TRBJ2-5 . TRBV29-1 CSVLDSGQYF TGCAGCGTGTTGGACTCCGGCCAGTACTTC
TRBD2 TRBJ2-3 . TRBV30 CAWSAFGGGAVHTQYF TGTGCCTGGAGTGCCTTCGGGGGGGGTGCAGTCCATACGCAGTATTTT
. TRBJ2-2 . TRBV7-2 CASSRSGELFF TGTGCCAGCAGCCGGTCCGGGGAGCTGTTTTTT
TRBD1 TRBJ2-7 . TRBV9 CASSVQTGAAHEQYF TGTGCCAGCAGCGTTCAGACAGGGGCGGCCCACGAGCAGTACTTC
TRBD1 TRBJ2-7 . TRBV2 CASHTGTVYEQYF TGTGCCAGCCACACCGGGACAGTTTACGAGCAGTACTTC
. TRBJ2-7 . TRBV6-5 CASSVTRREQYF TGTGCCAGCAGCGTGACTAGACGCGAGCAGTACTTC
. TRBJ1-2 . TRBV27 CASSSFRGGSGGYTF TGTGCCAGCAGTTCTTTCAGGGGCGGGTCGGGTGGCTACACCTTC
TRBD1 TRBJ1-3 . TRBV15 CATSIRQGPGNTIYF TGTGCCACCAGCATCAGACAGGGCCCTGGAAACACCATATATTTT
. TRBJ2-3 . TRBV19 CASSIGSSTDTQYF TGTGCCAGTAGTATAGGTAGCAGCACAGATACGCAGTATTTT